These 21 T cell receptor beta chains came from one sample sequenced in a study of blood T cell repertoires in COVID-19. Method: immunoSEQ multiplex PCR; TCRdb's copy keeps in-frame clones and lacks some. This sample has more than 95,000 clones, with roughly four fifths found just once. Sequenced material: peripheral blood. These receptors were collected from a man in his 60s with acute or convalescent COVID-19.

The chain uses TRBV29-1 and TRBJ2-3, with D maybe TRBD2 (5 bases). This CDR3 region has 13 residues. V lost 6 bases to trimming and J lost 5 bases, with 15 bases between them. CDR1 SQVTM and CDR2 ANQGSEA come from the germline V gene. The CDR3 protein is CSVFLWEQDTQYF. The CDR3 nucleotides read TGCAGCGTCTTCCTCTGGGAGCAAGATACGCAGTATTTT.

The chain couples TRBV18 to TRBJ1-1, with D perhaps matching TRBD1 (6 bases). CDR3 size: 16 residues. The germline gives CDR1 KGHSH, CDR2 LQKENI. The V end lost 1 base, the J end lost 4 bases, and 16 bases lay between the germline ends. CDR3 DNA sequence: TGTGCCAGCTCACCACTTCGTGCAGGGGCTGTCACTGAAGCTTTCTTT. Protein: CASSPLRAGAVTEAFF.

The V and J genes are TRBV29-1 and TRBJ2-1, with TRBD2 matching 13 bases. The CDR3 runs 14 residues. V dropped 5 bases and J dropped 9; count of bases not matched to a gene: 7. Germline assignment: CDR1 SQVTM and CDR2 ANQGSEA. The CDR3 sequence is CSVSGLAGRREQFF. The CDR3 region has the DNA TGCAGCGTTTCGGGACTAGCGGGAAGACGTGAGCAGTTCTTC.

This clone appeared a few times. The chain joins TRBV12-5 to TRBJ1-2; perhaps TRBD1 as D (5 bases). The CDR3 totals 13 residues. Between the trimmed V and J ends, which lost 5 bases and 2 bases, there was a span of 9 bases. Germline V CDR1 and CDR2: LGHNT, FRNRAP. This CDR3 reads CASGRGDNYGYTF. In nucleotides, the CDR3 is TGTGCTAGTGGTCGCGGGGACAACTATGGCTACACCTTC.

This clone has more than one count but fewer than ten. This chain connects TRBV6-1 to TRBJ1-2, with 9 bases aligning to TRBD1. The CDR3 consists of 15 residues. V shed 1 base, J shed 7 bases, and the junction held 7 bases outside the gene matches. Germline CDR1 is MNHNS and CDR2 is SASEGT. The CDR3 sequence is CASSEEGTGIVGYTF. The DNA for the CDR3 is TGTGCCAGCAGTGAAGAGGGGACAGGGATTGTTGGCTACACCTTC.

V gene TRBV2 combines with J gene TRBJ1-1; D is undetermined. This CDR3 is built from 11 residues. Trimming cost V 7 bases and J 2 bases, with 5 bases left between them. The germline gives CDR1 SNHLY, CDR2 FYNNEI. The CDR3 region is CASTFNTEAFF. CDR3 nucleotide sequence: TGTGCCAGCACCTTCAACACTGAAGCTTTCTTT.

The V call is TRBV14, the J call TRBJ1-2, with TRBD1 matching over 9 bases. J gave up 8 bases and V 0 bases, and 10 bases lay outside the gene matches. There are 16 residues in the CDR3. Germline values: CDR1 SGHDN, CDR2 FVKESK. This CDR3 reads CASSQDLRDRDDGYTF. The CDR3 DNA follows: TGTGCCAGCAGCCAAGATCTGCGGGACAGGGACGACGGCTACACCTTC. The full variable domain, completed using reference TRBV14 and TRBJ1-2, is EAGVTQFPSHSVIEKGQTVTLRCDPISGHDNLYWYRRVMGKEIKFLLHFVKESKQDESGMPNNRFLAERTGGTYSTLKVQPAELEDSGVYFCASSQDLRDRDDGYTFGSGTRLTVV.

This chain connects TRBV18 to TRBJ2-2, with D perhaps TRBD1 (5 bases). The V end lost 6 bases, the J end lost 1 base, and 12 bases lay between the germline ends. Germline loops: CDR1 KGHSH, CDR2 LQKENI. This CDR3 has 15 residues. This CDR3 reads CASSLSQGNTGELFF. For the CDR3, the DNA is TGTGCCAGCTCCCTCAGCCAGGGGAACACCGGGGAGCTGTTTTTT.

The V gene is TRBV7-2, the J gene TRBJ2-3, with TRBD2 as a possible D gene (5 bases). Trimming took off 2 bases at V and 0 bases at J, with 15 bases between the two ends. The CDR3 spans 17 residues. Germline CDR1 is SGHTA and CDR2 is FQGNSA. The CDR3 sequence: CASSLYASGSSTDTQYF. The CDR3 DNA follows: TGTGCCAGCAGCTTATATGCCAGCGGATCTAGCACAGATACGCAGTATTTT.

The V call is TRBV30, the J call TRBJ2-3; TRBD2 is a possible D gene (5 bases). V lost 0 bases to trimming and J lost 2 bases, with 15 bases between them. This CDR3 comprises 16 residues. Germline V gene data show CDR1 as GTSNPN and CDR2 as SVGIG (reference sequence). CDR3 residues: CAWSVRAGGITDTQYF. The CDR3 nucleotides are TGTGCCTGGAGTGTACGTGCAGGAGGTATCACAGATACGCAGTATTTT.

This clone came up many times. This sequence joins TRBV27 and TRBJ2-2; 8 nucleotides match TRBD1. The germline gives CDR1 MNHEY, CDR2 SMNVEV (reference sequence). CDR3 length equals 14 residues. The junction had 6 bases not matched to a gene; V was cut back by 7 bases and J by 5 bases. CDR3 nucleotides: TGTGCCAGCACCTGGACAGGGCTGACCGGGGAGCTGTTTTTT. Residues: CASTWTGLTGELFF.

The rearrangement links TRBV29-1 to TRBJ1-4, with D possibly matching TRBD1 (5 bases). The ends were cut back, 1 base at V and 11 bases at J, with 8 bases in the middle. Germline assignment: CDR1 SQVTM and CDR2 ANQGSEA. The CDR3 is 11 residues long. This CDR3 reads CSVEAGHKLFF. Here the CDR3 DNA reads TGCAGCGTTGAAGCTGGACACAAACTGTTTTTT.

This clone was seen a single time. The chain uses TRBV5-4 and TRBJ2-6, with 12 bases aligning to TRBD1. The CDR3 totals 17 residues. Germline assignment: CDR1 SGHNT and CDR2 YYREEE (reference sequence). With 4 bases clipped from V and 3 bases from J, the junction kept 5 bases outside the gene matches. The CDR3 is CASSTGQGAVGANVLTF. The CDR3 nucleotides are TGTGCCAGCAGCACGGGACAGGGGGCGGTTGGGGCCAACGTCCTGACTTTC.

The chain combines TRBV19 with TRBJ2-3; weak D call: TRBD2 (6 bases). Germline assignment: CDR1 LNHDA and CDR2 SQIVND (reference sequence). V was trimmed by 3 bases and J by 0 bases, leaving 7 bases between them. This CDR3 has 14 amino acids. In nucleotides, the CDR3 is TGTGCCAGTAGTATTGGGGGGAGCACAGATACGCAGTATTTT. As protein: CASSIGGSTDTQYF.

CDR3 in DNA: TGTGCCAGCCACCCCGGACAGCGGTACAATGAGCAGTTCTTC. It codes for CASHPGQRYNEQFF. This chain connects TRBV19 to TRBJ2-1; weak D call: TRBD1 (6 bases). Germline CDR1 and CDR2: LNHDA and SQIVND (reference sequence). The CDR3 extends over 14 amino acids. Trimming shortened V by 9 bases and J by 4 bases, and 16 bases separated the two germline ends.

The V gene is TRBV6-5, the J gene TRBJ1-3; D is undetermined. This CDR3 is built from 15 residues. Germline V gene sequence: CDR1 MNHEY, CDR2 SVGAGI. With 8 bases removed from V and 1 base from J, the gap between germline ends came to 15 bases. This chain's CDR3 is CASGRQVDSGNTIYF. DNA for the CDR3: TGTGCCAGCGGCCGGCAGGTAGATTCTGGAAACACCATATATTTT.

The chain links TRBV18 to TRBJ1-3, with 9 bases aligning to TRBD1. The CDR3 is 16 residues long. Unmatched junction bases numbered 6, after V lost 2 bases and J lost 4 bases. Germline CDR1 is KGHSH and CDR2 is LQKENI. CDR3 nucleotides: TGTGCCAGCTCACCAAGGGACAGGGTGGACGGAAACACCATATATTTT. Translating gives CASSPRDRVDGNTIYF.

Regarding this clone: An end of the junction differs from the germline gene, which may be a read error. V gene TRBV7-9 combines with J gene TRBJ2-5, with D tentatively TRBD1 (5 bases). Germline loops: CDR1 SEHNR, CDR2 FQNEAQ (reference sequence). This CDR3 has 15 amino acids. In DNA, the CDR3 is TGTGCCAGCATCTTAGGGGCGTCTCTACAAGAGACCCAGTACTTC. Its translation: CASILGASLQETQYF.

The chain links TRBV18 to TRBJ2-3; possibly TRBD2 for D (5 bases). Trimming removed 0 bases at V and 0 bases at J, with 10 bases between. The CDR3 has 16 residues. Germline CDR1 reads KGHSH; CDR2 reads LQKENI. CDR3 in amino acids: CASSPPSGLSTDTQYF. As DNA, the CDR3 is TGTGCCAGCTCACCACCGTCAGGACTTAGCACAGATACGCAGTATTTT.

The rearrangement links TRBV7-2 to TRBJ1-3, with 11 bases fitting TRBD1. V shed 4 bases and J 3 bases; nucleotides not matched to a gene: 5. Germline CDR1 reads SGHTA; CDR2 reads FQGNSA. The CDR3 has 16 amino acids. The CDR3 DNA reads TGTGCCAGCAGCTCTCGGACAGGGGGCGTTGGAAACACCATATATTTT. Translation gives CASSSRTGGVGNTIYF.

The chain is built from TRBV28 and TRBJ1-1; 8 bases agree with TRBD1. After removal of 10 bases from V and 4 bases from J, the junction contained 20 bases not matched to a gene. Germline V CDR1 and CDR2: MDHEN, SYDVKM. This CDR3 is built from 17 residues. In nucleotides, the CDR3 is TGTGCCACCTTGGCCGGGCAGGGGGCTAGAGAGGGCACTGAAGCTTTCTTT. Translating it yields CATLAGQGAREGTEAFF.